This TCR beta chain was documented in a study of cytomegalovirus exposure and HLA in healthy donors. Vbeta (60) and Jbeta (13) primers were used in the PCR. Repertoires were generated with immunoSEQ multiplex PCR, while TCRdb's copy carries only in-frame clones and drops some. The table records roughly 180,000 clones, roughly 86% of them present only once. The CDR3 runs 15 residues. V was cut by 9 bases and J by 2 bases, with 16 bases left in between. Germline CDR1 and CDR2: LNHDA and SQIVND (reference sequence). The sample taken for sequencing was PBMCs. The V gene is TRBV19, the J gene TRBJ1-4, with D perhaps matching TRBD1 (6 bases). This clonotype was sampled from a girl aged 5 to 17 in good health and CMV-seropositive. CDR3 DNA: TGTGCCAGCGAAACCCCAGGGGATACTAATGAAAAACTGTTTTTT. It codes for CASETPGDTNEKLFF.